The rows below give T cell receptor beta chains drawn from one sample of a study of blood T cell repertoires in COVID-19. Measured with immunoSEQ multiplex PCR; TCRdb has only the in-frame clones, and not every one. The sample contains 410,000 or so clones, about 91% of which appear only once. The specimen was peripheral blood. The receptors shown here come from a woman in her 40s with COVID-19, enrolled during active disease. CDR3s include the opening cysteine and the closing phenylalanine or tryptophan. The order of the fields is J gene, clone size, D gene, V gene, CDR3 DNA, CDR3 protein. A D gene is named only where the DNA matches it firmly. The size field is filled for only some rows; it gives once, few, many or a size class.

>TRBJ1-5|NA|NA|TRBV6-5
TGTGCCGTGGGCGCTAATCAGCCCCAGCATTTT
CAVGANQPQHF
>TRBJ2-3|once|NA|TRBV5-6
TGTGCCAGCAGCTTCCTACAGGGTCTCGCGCGGTCGCGCACAGATACGCAGTATTTT
CASSFLQGLARSRTDTQYF
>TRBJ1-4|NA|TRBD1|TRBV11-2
TGTGCCAGCAGAGATACAGGGGGTCATGAAAAACTGTTTTTT
CASRDTGGHEKLFF
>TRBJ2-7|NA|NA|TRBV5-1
TGCGCCAGCAGCTTGGGTAGGACTTACGAGCAGTACTTC
CASSLGRTYEQYF
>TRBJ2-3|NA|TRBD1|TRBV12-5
TGTGCTAGTGGCCTGACAGGGTCTAGGACAGATACGCAGTATTTT
CASGLTGSRTDTQYF
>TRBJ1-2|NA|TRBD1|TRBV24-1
TGTGCCACCAGCCGGGACAGGGAGTTGGACTACACCTTC
CATSRDRELDYTF
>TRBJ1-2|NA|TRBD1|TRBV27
TGTGCCAGCAGTTTGGGGACAGGGGGAGGCTATGGCTACACCTTC
CASSLGTGGGYGYTF
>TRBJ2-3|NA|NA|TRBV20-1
TGCAGTGCCGGGGTCCCCAATACGCAGTATTTT
CSAGVPNTQYF
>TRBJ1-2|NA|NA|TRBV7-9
TGTGCCAGCAGCCCTAGCACCTTC
CASSPSTF
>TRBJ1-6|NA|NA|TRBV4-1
TGCGCCAGCAGGCAAACCAACAATAATTCACCCCTCCACTTT
CASRQTNNNSPLHF
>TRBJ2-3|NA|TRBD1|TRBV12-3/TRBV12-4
TGTGCCAGCACGACAGGGCGGGCAGATACGCAGTATTTT
CASTTGRADTQYF
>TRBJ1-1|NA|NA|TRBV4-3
TGCGCCAGCAGCCAAGATGGAGGGGGGGCCTTGAACACTGAAGCTTTCTTT
CASSQDGGGALNTEAFF
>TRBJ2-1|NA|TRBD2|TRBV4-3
TGCGCCAGCAGCCAAGACTTTAGCGGGAGAGTGTGGAATGAGCAGTTCTTC
CASSQDFSGRVWNEQFF
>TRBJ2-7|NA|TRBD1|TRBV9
TGTGCCAGCAGCGTAGGGACAGGGTTTACCTACGAGCAGTACTTC
CASSVGTGFTYEQYF
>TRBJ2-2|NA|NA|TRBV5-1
TGCGCCAGCAGCTTGCTAACGGGCGGGGAGCTGTTTTTT
CASSLLTGGELFF
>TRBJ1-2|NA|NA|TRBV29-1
TGCAGCGTCCACGAGGGGGTGTATGGCTACACCTTC
CSVHEGVYGYTF
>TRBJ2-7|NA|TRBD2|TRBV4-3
TGCGCCAGCAGCCCGGGGACTAGCGGCACCTACGAGCAGTACTTC
CASSPGTSGTYEQYF
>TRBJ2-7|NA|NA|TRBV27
TGTGCCAGCAGTATGGGAGGCCTCTACGAGCAGTACTTC
CASSMGGLYEQYF